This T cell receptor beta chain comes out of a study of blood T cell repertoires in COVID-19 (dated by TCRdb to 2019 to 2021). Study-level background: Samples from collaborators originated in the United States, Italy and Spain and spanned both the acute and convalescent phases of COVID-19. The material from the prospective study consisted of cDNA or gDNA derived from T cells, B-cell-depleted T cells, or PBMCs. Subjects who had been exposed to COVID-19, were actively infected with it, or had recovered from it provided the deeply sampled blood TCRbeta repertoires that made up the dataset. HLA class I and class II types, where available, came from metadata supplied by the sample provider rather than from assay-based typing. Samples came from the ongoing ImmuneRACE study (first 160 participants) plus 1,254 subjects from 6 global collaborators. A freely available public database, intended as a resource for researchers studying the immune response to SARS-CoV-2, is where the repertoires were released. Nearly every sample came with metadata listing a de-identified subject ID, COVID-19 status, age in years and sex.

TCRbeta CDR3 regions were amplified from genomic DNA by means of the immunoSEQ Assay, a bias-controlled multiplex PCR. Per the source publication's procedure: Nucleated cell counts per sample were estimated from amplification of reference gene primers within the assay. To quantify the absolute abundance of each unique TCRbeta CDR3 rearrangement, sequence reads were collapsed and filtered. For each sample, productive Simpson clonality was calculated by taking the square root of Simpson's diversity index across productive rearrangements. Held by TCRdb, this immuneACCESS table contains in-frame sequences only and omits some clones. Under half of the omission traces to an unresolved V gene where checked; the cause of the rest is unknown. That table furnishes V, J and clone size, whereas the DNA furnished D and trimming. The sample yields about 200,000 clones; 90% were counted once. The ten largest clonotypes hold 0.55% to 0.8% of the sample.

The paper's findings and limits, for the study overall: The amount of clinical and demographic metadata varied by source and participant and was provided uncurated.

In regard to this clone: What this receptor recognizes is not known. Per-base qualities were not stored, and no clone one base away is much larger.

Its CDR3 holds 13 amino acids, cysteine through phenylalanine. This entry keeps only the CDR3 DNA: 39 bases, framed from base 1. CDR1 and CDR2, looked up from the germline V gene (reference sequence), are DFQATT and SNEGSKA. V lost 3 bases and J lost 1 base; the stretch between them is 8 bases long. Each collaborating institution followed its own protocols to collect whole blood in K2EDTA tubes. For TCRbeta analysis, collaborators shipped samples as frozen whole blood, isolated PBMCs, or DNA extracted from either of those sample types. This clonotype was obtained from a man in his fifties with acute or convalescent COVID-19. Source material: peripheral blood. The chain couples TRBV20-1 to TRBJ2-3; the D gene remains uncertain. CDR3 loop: CSASPAGTDTQYF. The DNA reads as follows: TGCAGTGCTAGTCCCGCGGGCACAGATACGCAGTATTTT.